This T cell receptor beta chain was retrieved from a study of cytomegalovirus exposure and HLA in healthy donors. Trimming pared 4 bases from V and 0 bases from J, leaving 17 bases between. The length of the CDR3 is 17 residues. Method: immunoSEQ multiplex PCR; TCRdb's copy keeps in-frame clones and lacks some. Of 100,000 to 150,000 clones listed, approximately 95% are singletons. The specimen sequenced was PBMCs. The rearrangement uses TRBV5-3 and TRBJ1-5; D not resolved. Being an ORF, TRBV5-3 has a function that is uncertain. This TCR was sampled from a man between 18 and 29 years old in good health and CMV-seronegative. The CDR3 here is CARSPLEGGNSNQPQHF. The CDR3 DNA follows: TGTGCCAGAAGCCCGTTAGAGGGCGGGAATAGCAATCAGCCCCAGCATTTT.